Listed below are T cell receptor beta chains from one sample, sequenced in a study of T cell responses to AZD1222 COVID-19 vaccine. The assay was immunoSEQ multiplex PCR, and TCRdb's table has in-frame clones only and misses some. Seen here are around 130,000 clones, approximately 94% observed once, and the top ten hold 6.6%. Sample: peripheral blood, taken on day 0 of AZD1222 vaccination. Receptor source: an adult in good health. Each CDR3 is given with its conserved first and last residue. A D gene is named only where the DNA matches it firmly. The listing skips clone size in some rows; elsewhere it reads once, few, many or a size class.

CDR3aa: CASSTGTAYNEQFF
CDR3nt: TGTGCCAGTAGTACCGGGACTGCGTACAATGAGCAGTTCTTC
v_gene: TRBV19
j_gene: TRBJ2-1
d_gene: -
abundance: -

CDR3aa: CASSPLAGSTDTQYF
CDR3nt: TGTGCCAGCAGCCCCCTAGCGGGTAGCACAGATACGCAGTATTTT
v_gene: TRBV3-1/TRBV3-2
j_gene: TRBJ2-3
d_gene: TRBD2
abundance: -

CDR3aa: CASSRLTRETQYF
CDR3nt: TGTGCCAGCAGCCGTCTAACGAGGGAGACCCAGTACTTC
v_gene: TRBV7-8
j_gene: TRBJ2-5
d_gene: -
abundance: -

CDR3aa: CASSKEVLGEQFF
CDR3nt: TGTGCCAGCAGCAAAGAGGTTTTGGGTGAGCAGTTCTTC
v_gene: TRBV7-6
j_gene: TRBJ2-1
d_gene: -
abundance: -

CDR3aa: CASSLVLRGGTGYGYTF
CDR3nt: TGTGCCAGCAGCTTAGTTTTACGGGGAGGGACCGGGTATGGCTACACCTTC
v_gene: TRBV11-2
j_gene: TRBJ1-2
d_gene: -
abundance: -

CDR3aa: CASTLGGQDEQYF
CDR3nt: TGTGCCAGCACTTTGGGGGGGCAGGACGAGCAGTACTTC
v_gene: TRBV25-1
j_gene: TRBJ2-7
d_gene: -
abundance: once

CDR3aa: CASSLLQRRMNTEAFF
CDR3nt: TGTGCCAGCAGCTTGTTACAGCGCCGCATGAACACTGAAGCTTTCTTT
v_gene: TRBV5-5
j_gene: TRBJ1-1
d_gene: -
abundance: -

CDR3aa: CASSIGGEGLTEAFF
CDR3nt: TGTGCCAGTAGTATAGGAGGGGAGGGGCTCACTGAAGCTTTCTTT
v_gene: TRBV19
j_gene: TRBJ1-1
d_gene: -
abundance: -

CDR3aa: CASSLTTGGVYGYTF
CDR3nt: TGTGCCAGCAGTCTCACGACAGGGGGAGTGTATGGCTACACCTTC
v_gene: TRBV27
j_gene: TRBJ1-2
d_gene: TRBD1
abundance: once

CDR3aa: CASSLAETSGTYEQYF
CDR3nt: TGTGCCAGCAGCTTAGCGGAGACTAGCGGGACGTACGAGCAGTACTTC
v_gene: TRBV7-2
j_gene: TRBJ2-7
d_gene: TRBD2
abundance: -

CDR3aa: CASSQDLGLTGMNTEAFF
CDR3nt: TGCGCCAGCAGCCAAGATTTGGGCCTGACCGGGATGAACACTGAAGCTTTCTTT
v_gene: TRBV4-3
j_gene: TRBJ1-1
d_gene: -
abundance: -

CDR3aa: CASSLDWEVMGKNIQYF
CDR3nt: TGTGCCAGCAGCTTAGATTGGGAGGTCATGGGCAAAAACATTCAGTACTTC
v_gene: TRBV7-9
j_gene: TRBJ2-4
d_gene: -
abundance: -

CDR3aa: CASSLGRSGSSYEQYF
CDR3nt: TGTGCCAGCAGCTTAGGTAGGAGCGGGAGTTCTTACGAGCAGTACTTC
v_gene: TRBV7-9
j_gene: TRBJ2-7
d_gene: TRBD2
abundance: few

CDR3aa: CATSDLKGRSGTQYF
CDR3nt: TGTGCCACCAGTGATTTGAAGGGCCGGTCGGGTACGCAGTATTTT
v_gene: TRBV24-1
j_gene: TRBJ2-3
d_gene: -
abundance: few

CDR3aa: CASSIQEGAYEQYF
CDR3nt: TGTGCCAGTAGTATACAGGAAGGGGCCTACGAGCAGTACTTC
v_gene: TRBV19
j_gene: TRBJ2-7
d_gene: -
abundance: -

CDR3aa: CASSAAGGLSTDTQYF
CDR3nt: TGTGCCAGCAGCGCCGCGGGAGGGCTGAGCACAGATACGCAGTATTTT
v_gene: TRBV9
j_gene: TRBJ2-3
d_gene: TRBD2
abundance: -

CDR3aa: CASRLAATQYF
CDR3nt: TGTGCCAGTAGGCTAGCTGCTACGCAGTATTTT
v_gene: TRBV19
j_gene: TRBJ2-3
d_gene: -
abundance: -

CDR3aa: CASSRGQGGKDEQFF
CDR3nt: TGTGCCAGCAGCCGTGGACAGGGAGGTAAGGATGAGCAGTTCTTC
v_gene: TRBV7-8
j_gene: TRBJ2-1
d_gene: TRBD1
abundance: -

CDR3aa: CASSPQGVSGGYEQYF
CDR3nt: TGCGCCAGCAGCCCCCAGGGGGTTAGCGGAGGATACGAGCAGTACTTC
v_gene: TRBV4-3
j_gene: TRBJ2-7
d_gene: -
abundance: -

CDR3aa: CASRAPGANGYTF
CDR3nt: TGTGCCAGCAGAGCCCCAGGGGCAAATGGCTACACCTTC
v_gene: TRBV6-5
j_gene: TRBJ1-2
d_gene: -
abundance: -

CDR3aa: CASSPTQEDENTIYF
CDR3nt: TGTGCCAGCAGCCCCACACAGGAAGATGAAAACACCATATATTTT
v_gene: TRBV7-6
j_gene: TRBJ1-3
d_gene: -
abundance: -

CDR3aa: CASSSQAGPRDTQYF
CDR3nt: TGCGCCAGCAGCTCCCAAGCGGGACCGCGGGATACGCAGTATTTT
v_gene: TRBV5-1
j_gene: TRBJ2-3
d_gene: TRBD2
abundance: -

CDR3aa: CASTGELNTEAFF
CDR3nt: TGTGCCAGCACCGGGGAATTGAACACTGAAGCTTTCTTT
v_gene: TRBV2
j_gene: TRBJ1-1
d_gene: -
abundance: -

CDR3aa: CASSYGQGSSYEQYF
CDR3nt: TGTGCCAGCAGTTACGGGCAGGGGTCCTCCTACGAGCAGTACTTC
v_gene: TRBV6-5
j_gene: TRBJ2-7
d_gene: -
abundance: -

CDR3aa: CASSLGPHGNQPQHF
CDR3nt: TGTGCCAGCAGTTTGGGACCGCACGGCAATCAGCCCCAGCATTTT
v_gene: TRBV6-5
j_gene: TRBJ1-5
d_gene: -
abundance: -

CDR3aa: CAWSPGTGVSYEQYF
CDR3nt: TGTGCCTGGAGTCCCGGGACAGGGGTCTCCTACGAGCAGTACTTC
v_gene: TRBV30
j_gene: TRBJ2-7
d_gene: TRBD1
abundance: once

CDR3aa: CASTPGTGYHSNQPQHF
CDR3nt: TGTGCCAGCACCCCGGGTACTGGGTACCATAGCAATCAGCCCCAGCATTTT
v_gene: TRBV6-2/TRBV6-3
j_gene: TRBJ1-5
d_gene: -
abundance: -

CDR3aa: CASSLQGLADKMEQYF
CDR3nt: TGTGCCAGCAGCTTGCAGGGACTAGCGGACAAGATGGAGCAGTACTTC
v_gene: TRBV5-6
j_gene: TRBJ2-7
d_gene: TRBD2
abundance: -

CDR3aa: CASSQGQSYEQYF
CDR3nt: TGTGCCAGCAGCCAGGGGCAGTCCTACGAGCAGTACTTC
v_gene: TRBV13
j_gene: TRBJ2-7
d_gene: -
abundance: -

CDR3aa: CASSLAGTRVGNTEAFF
CDR3nt: TGTGCCAGCAGCTTAGCCGGGACACGGGTCGGGAACACTGAAGCTTTCTTT
v_gene: TRBV7-9
j_gene: TRBJ1-1
d_gene: -
abundance: -

CDR3aa: CSARTGGLGEAFF
CDR3nt: TGCAGCGCAAGGACAGGGGGCTTGGGTGAAGCTTTCTTT
v_gene: TRBV29-1
j_gene: TRBJ1-1
d_gene: TRBD1
abundance: -

CDR3aa: CASSQSVGDTQYF
CDR3nt: TGTGCCAGCAGCCAATCAGTTGGAGATACGCAGTATTTT
v_gene: TRBV4-2
j_gene: TRBJ2-3
d_gene: -
abundance: -

CDR3aa: CAWSSTGAAFF
CDR3nt: TGTGCCTGGAGTTCGACAGGGGCGGCTTTCTTT
v_gene: TRBV30
j_gene: TRBJ1-1
d_gene: TRBD1
abundance: -

CDR3aa: CASKQGNMNTEAFF
CDR3nt: TGTGCCAGTAAGCAGGGGAACATGAACACTGAAGCTTTCTTT
v_gene: TRBV19
j_gene: TRBJ1-1
d_gene: -
abundance: -

CDR3aa: CATSRDVTGWYEQYF
CDR3nt: TGTGCCACCAGCAGAGATGTAACAGGGTGGTACGAGCAGTACTTC
v_gene: TRBV15
j_gene: TRBJ2-7
d_gene: -
abundance: -

CDR3aa: CASSLEWGLASYEQYF
CDR3nt: TGTGCCAGCAGCTTAGAGTGGGGACTGGCGAGTTACGAGCAGTACTTC
v_gene: TRBV11-2
j_gene: TRBJ2-7
d_gene: -
abundance: -

CDR3aa: CASSTRTEMNTEAFF
CDR3nt: TGTGCCAGCAGCACCCGGACAGAGATGAACACTGAAGCTTTCTTT
v_gene: TRBV11-2
j_gene: TRBJ1-1
d_gene: -
abundance: -

CDR3aa: CASSSSGGRAYEQYF
CDR3nt: TGTGCCAGCAGTTCTAGCGGGGGGAGGGCCTACGAGCAGTACTTC
v_gene: TRBV27
j_gene: TRBJ2-7
d_gene: TRBD2
abundance: -

CDR3aa: CASSVAGLAWSSYEQYF
CDR3nt: TGTGCCAGCAGCGTAGCTGGACTAGCGTGGAGCTCCTACGAGCAGTACTTC
v_gene: TRBV9
j_gene: TRBJ2-7
d_gene: TRBD2
abundance: -

CDR3aa: CASSQDPGTSSGNTIYF
CDR3nt: TGTGCCAGCAGCCAAGATCCAGGCACGAGCTCTGGAAACACCATATATTTT
v_gene: TRBV3-1/TRBV3-2
j_gene: TRBJ1-3
d_gene: -
abundance: -

CDR3aa: CASSPGGNRGHEQYF
CDR3nt: TGTGCCAGCTCACCCGGGGGAAACAGGGGCCACGAGCAGTACTTC
v_gene: TRBV18
j_gene: TRBJ2-7
d_gene: -
abundance: once

CDR3aa: CASSLLPAASTDTQYF
CDR3nt: TGTGCCAGCAGCTTACTACCAGCCGCTAGCACAGATACGCAGTATTTT
v_gene: TRBV7-3
j_gene: TRBJ2-3
d_gene: -
abundance: -

CDR3aa: CSASGTANTGELFF
CDR3nt: TGCAGTGCTAGTGGGACAGCGAACACCGGGGAGCTGTTTTTT
v_gene: TRBV20-1
j_gene: TRBJ2-2
d_gene: TRBD1
abundance: once

CDR3aa: CASSLKLAGEYEQYF
CDR3nt: TGTGCCAGCAGCTTGAAACTAGCGGGAGAATACGAGCAGTACTTC
v_gene: TRBV5-8
j_gene: TRBJ2-7
d_gene: TRBD2
abundance: -

CDR3aa: CSARTGYGYTF
CDR3nt: TGCAGTGCTAGGACTGGCTATGGCTACACCTTC
v_gene: TRBV20-1
j_gene: TRBJ1-2
d_gene: -
abundance: -

CDR3aa: CASSLGLTGEQFF
CDR3nt: TGTGCCAGCAGTTTGGGCCTGACGGGTGAGCAGTTCTTC
v_gene: TRBV27
j_gene: TRBJ2-1
d_gene: -
abundance: -

CDR3aa: CASGWGLLSNQPQHF
CDR3nt: TGTGCCAGCGGTTGGGGGCTCCTTAGCAATCAGCCCCAGCATTTT
v_gene: TRBV27
j_gene: TRBJ1-5
d_gene: -
abundance: once

CDR3aa: CASSLVFAGTSGNNEQFF
CDR3nt: TGTGCCAGCAGCTTAGTTTTTGCCGGGACTAGCGGCAACAATGAGCAGTTCTTC
v_gene: TRBV7-2
j_gene: TRBJ2-1
d_gene: TRBD2
abundance: -

CDR3aa: CASSSRQGSYEQYF
CDR3nt: TGTGCCAGCAGCAGCCGACAGGGATCCTACGAGCAGTACTTC
v_gene: TRBV21-1
j_gene: TRBJ2-7
d_gene: -
abundance: -

CDR3aa: CASSHTPFYGYTF
CDR3nt: TGTGCCAGCAGCCACACCCCCTTCTATGGCTACACCTTC
v_gene: TRBV28
j_gene: TRBJ1-2
d_gene: -
abundance: -

CDR3aa: CASSPGGAWQYF
CDR3nt: TGTGCCAGCAGCCCGGGGGGCGCGTGGCAGTACTTC
v_gene: TRBV28
j_gene: TRBJ2-7
d_gene: -
abundance: -

CDR3aa: CASSPTGSTNEKLFF
CDR3nt: TGTGCCAGCTCCCCAACAGGGTCAACTAATGAAAAACTGTTTTTT
v_gene: TRBV18
j_gene: TRBJ1-4
d_gene: -
abundance: -

CDR3aa: CASSFSGRAPGQYF
CDR3nt: TGTGCCAGCAGCTTCAGCGGGAGGGCCCCCGGGCAGTACTTC
v_gene: TRBV7-2
j_gene: TRBJ2-7
d_gene: TRBD2
abundance: -

CDR3aa: CASSLGGQGAEKLFF
CDR3nt: TGTGCCAGCAGCTTGGGGGGACAGGGGGCTGAAAAACTGTTTTTT
v_gene: TRBV5-4
j_gene: TRBJ1-4
d_gene: TRBD1
abundance: -

CDR3aa: CASSSAWREYGYTF
CDR3nt: TGTGCCAGCAGCTCCGCCTGGAGGGAATATGGCTACACCTTC
v_gene: TRBV5-4
j_gene: TRBJ1-2
d_gene: -
abundance: -

CDR3aa: CAWSQGWGYGYTF
CDR3nt: TGTGCCTGGAGTCAGGGGTGGGGGTATGGCTACACCTTC
v_gene: TRBV30
j_gene: TRBJ1-2
d_gene: -
abundance: -

CDR3aa: CASSSYGLAGRETQYF
CDR3nt: TGTGCCAGCAGCTCCTACGGACTAGCGGGACGAGAGACCCAGTACTTC
v_gene: TRBV7-9
j_gene: TRBJ2-5
d_gene: TRBD2
abundance: -

CDR3aa: CASSMGAGGLATEAFF
CDR3nt: TGTGCCAGTAGTATGGGGGCAGGGGGGCTGGCCACTGAAGCTTTCTTT
v_gene: TRBV19
j_gene: TRBJ1-1
d_gene: TRBD1
abundance: -

CDR3aa: CASSFYVYEQYF
CDR3nt: TGTGCCAGCAGTTTTTACGTTTACGAGCAGTACTTC
v_gene: TRBV12-3/TRBV12-4
j_gene: TRBJ2-7
d_gene: -
abundance: -

CDR3aa: CASSWGTAAQQYF
CDR3nt: TGTGCCAGCAGTTGGGGGACAGCCGCCCAGCAGTACTTC
v_gene: TRBV12-3/TRBV12-4
j_gene: TRBJ2-7
d_gene: TRBD1
abundance: -